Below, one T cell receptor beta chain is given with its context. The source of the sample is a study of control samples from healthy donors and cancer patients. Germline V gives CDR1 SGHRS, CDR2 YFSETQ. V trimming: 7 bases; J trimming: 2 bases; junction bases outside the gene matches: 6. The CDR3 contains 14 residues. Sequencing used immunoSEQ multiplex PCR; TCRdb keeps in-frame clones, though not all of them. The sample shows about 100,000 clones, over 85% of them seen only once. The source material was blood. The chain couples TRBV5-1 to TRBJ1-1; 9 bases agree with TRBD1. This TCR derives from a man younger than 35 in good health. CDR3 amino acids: CASGPGQGNTEAFF. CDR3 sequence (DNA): TGCGCCAGCGGTCCGGGACAGGGAAACACTGAAGCTTTCTTT.